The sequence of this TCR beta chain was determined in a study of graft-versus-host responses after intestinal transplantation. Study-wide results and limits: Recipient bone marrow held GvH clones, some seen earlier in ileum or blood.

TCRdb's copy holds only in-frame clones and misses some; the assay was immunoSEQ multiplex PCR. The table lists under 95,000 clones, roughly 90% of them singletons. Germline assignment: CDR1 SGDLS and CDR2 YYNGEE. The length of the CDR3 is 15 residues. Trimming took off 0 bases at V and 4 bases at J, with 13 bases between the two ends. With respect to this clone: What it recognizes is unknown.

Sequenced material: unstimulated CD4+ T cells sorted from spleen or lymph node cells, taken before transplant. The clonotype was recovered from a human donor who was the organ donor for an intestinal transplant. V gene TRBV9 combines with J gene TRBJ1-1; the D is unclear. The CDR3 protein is CASSVEPAGGTEAFF. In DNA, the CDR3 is TGTGCCAGCAGCGTAGAACCTGCGGGAGGCACTGAAGCTTTCTTT.